A single T cell receptor (beta chain) is shown here with its context. Its antigen is not known. Blood was sampled at baseline, cycle 4 day 1, and cycle 7 day 1. This record belongs to a study of OX40 agonist ivuxolimab in advanced cancers. About the research overall: Six ivuxolimab dose levels, 0.01 to 10 mg/kg, were given intravenously every 2 weeks.

The trim removed 3 bases at V and 5 bases at J, leaving 3 bases unmatched. The CDR3 loop spans 14 amino acids. CDR1 and CDR2 from the germline V gene are SGHAT and FQNNGV. The protocol was immunoSEQ multiplex PCR, while the TCRdb copy is restricted to in-frame clones and leaves out a portion. The sample includes some 8,000 clones, nearly 90% of them seen just once. Whole-study findings and limits: On average, CD8+ T cells showed a greater number of expanded clones than CD4+. Circulating CD4+ and CD8+ T cells showed clonal expansion by week 6 at 0.1 to 3.0 mg/kg.

The origin of this receptor is an adult with an advanced solid tumor such as melanoma, head and neck, liver or kidney cancer. The J gene is TRBJ1-4, the V gene TRBV11-2, with 7 bases that match TRBD1. Specimen: CD4+ or CD8+ T cells sorted from blood, collected in a trial of the OX40 agonist ivuxolimab. The CDR3 region is CASSLGQPNEKLFF. CDR3 DNA: TGTGCCAGCAGCTTGGGACAGCCAAATGAAAAACTGTTTTTT.